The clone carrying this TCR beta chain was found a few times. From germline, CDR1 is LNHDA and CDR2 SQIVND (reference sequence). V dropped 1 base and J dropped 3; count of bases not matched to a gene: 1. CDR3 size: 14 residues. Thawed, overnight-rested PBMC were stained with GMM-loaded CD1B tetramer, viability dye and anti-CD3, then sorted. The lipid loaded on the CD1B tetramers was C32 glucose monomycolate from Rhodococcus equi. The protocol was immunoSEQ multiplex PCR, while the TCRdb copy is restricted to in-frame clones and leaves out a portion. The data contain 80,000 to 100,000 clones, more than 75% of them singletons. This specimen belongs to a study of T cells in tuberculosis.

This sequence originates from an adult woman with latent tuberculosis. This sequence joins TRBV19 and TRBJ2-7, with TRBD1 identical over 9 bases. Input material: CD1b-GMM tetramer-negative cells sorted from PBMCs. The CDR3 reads CASSIGGQGYEQYF. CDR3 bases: TGTGCCAGTAGTATAGGGGGACAGGGCTACGAGCAGTACTTC.